The 23 T cell receptor beta chains below all came from one sample that was sequenced in a study of T cell responses to AZD1222 COVID-19 vaccine (dated by TCRdb to the early 2020s). The library was obtained by the immunoSEQ multiplex PCR assay. Drawn from immuneACCESS, this table holds only the in-frame rearrangements with V and J called that TCRdb kept. Clones are partly lost; checked studies trace under half to an unresolved V gene and leave the rest unexplained. This sample comprises about 120,000 clones, 70% to 90% of them detected only once. The ten largest clones represent roughly 9.1% of the sample. The label giving this sample's time point can be read as: baseline before first vaccination. The material was peripheral blood, obtained on day 0 of AZD1222 vaccination. These receptors were collected from an adult in good health.

The chain joins TRBV24-1 to TRBJ2-7; TRBD1 matches at 10 bases. Germline values: CDR1 KGHDR, CDR2 SFDVKD. Trimming cost V 2 bases and J 0 bases; bases outside gene matches: 18. CDR3 length equals 21 residues. The chain's CDR3 is CATSDSKAPSPGQGSSYEQYF. In DNA, the CDR3 is TGTGCCACCAGTGATTCCAAAGCCCCTTCCCCGGGACAGGGGAGCTCCTACGAGCAGTACTTC.

This chain links TRBV18 with TRBJ1-5; no clear D gene. The V end was cut by 4 bases, the J end by 4 bases, with 5 bases between. Germline V gene lookup returns CDR1 KGHSH and CDR2 LQKENI. This CDR3 is 12 amino acids long. For the CDR3, the DNA is TGTGCCAGCTCACTACAGAATCAGCCCCAGCATTTT. This translates into CASSLQNQPQHF.

CDR3 coding DNA: TGTGCCAGCAGCTTAGTGGAGGGGGCAATTGTTGGCTACACCTTC. Protein: CASSLVEGAIVGYTF. The V and J genes are TRBV7-9 and TRBJ1-2; TRBD1 aligns across 7 bases. Looked up from germline, CDR1 is SEHNR and CDR2 is FQNEAQ (reference sequence). The length of the CDR3 is 15 residues. Trimming removed 1 base from V and 7 bases from J; junction bases left unmatched: 9.

The chain joins TRBV25-1 to TRBJ1-2; D possibly corresponds to TRBD1 (5 bases). V was shortened by 5 bases and J by 8 bases, with 9 bases between the two germline ends. The CDR3 covers 11 residues. The V gene's germline CDR1 is MGHDK and CDR2 SYGVNS. Written as DNA, the CDR3 is TGTGCCAGCAGTACAGGCAGAGGCTACACCTTC. This codes for CASSTGRGYTF.

This clone was seen only once. The chain combines TRBV24-1 with TRBJ1-2; D perhaps matches TRBD1 (5 bases). The length of the CDR3 is 15 residues. V lost 3 bases and J lost 0, with 10 bases in between. The germline V gene has CDR1 KGHDR and CDR2 SFDVKD. CDR3 in DNA: TGTGCCACCAGTGATGCGGGGCAAGCTAACTATGGCTACACCTTC. It encodes CATSDAGQANYGYTF.

The chain uses TRBV18 and TRBJ1-1; D not resolved. The CDR3 totals 13 residues. Germline CDR1 is KGHSH and CDR2 is LQKENI. V was trimmed by 3 bases and J by 0 bases, leaving 5 bases between them. The DNA of the CDR3 is TGTGCCAGCTCACCGGGCGTGAACACTGAAGCTTTCTTT. This codes for CASSPGVNTEAFF. Variable domain in full (rest from reference TRBV18 and TRBJ1-1): NAGVMQNPRHLVRRRGQEARLRCSPMKGHSHVYWYRQLPEEGLKFMVYLQKENIIDESGMPKERFSAEFPKEGPSILRIQQVVRGDSAAYFCASSPGVNTEAFFGQGTRLTVV.

The chain joins TRBV5-1 to TRBJ1-2, with D hard to call. Trimming removed 3 bases at V and 4 bases at J, with 7 bases between. The CDR3 has 12 amino acids. Germline V gene data show CDR1 as SGHRS and CDR2 as YFSETQ. CDR3 sequence: CASSSGTYGYTF. In DNA form, the CDR3 reads TGCGCCAGCAGCTCGGGAACCTATGGCTACACCTTC.

This sequence joins TRBV5-1 and TRBJ1-4, with TRBD1 matching over 10 bases. J gave up 8 bases and V 3 bases, and 10 bases lay outside the gene matches. Germline lookup yields CDR1 SGHRS and CDR2 YFSETQ. This CDR3 is built from 16 residues. This CDR3 is CASSSLTGGAWEKLFF. CDR3 nucleotides: TGCGCCAGCAGCTCTTTGACAGGGGGCGCTTGGGAAAAACTGTTTTTT.

V gene TRBV9 combines with J gene TRBJ2-3, with TRBD2 matching 7 bases. The CDR3 has 16 amino acids. From germline, CDR1 is SGDLS and CDR2 YYNGEE. The ends lost 0 bases at V and 4 bases at J; junction bases unmatched: 8. The CDR3 region is CASSVEPRLAADTQYF. DNA of the CDR3: TGTGCCAGCAGCGTAGAACCTAGACTAGCCGCAGATACGCAGTATTTT.

The J gene is TRBJ1-1, the V gene TRBV18, with D maybe TRBD1 (5 bases). The V gene's germline CDR1 is KGHSH and CDR2 LQKENI. CDR3 size: 14 residues. Trimming cost V 6 bases and J 5 bases, with 16 bases left between them. CDR3 sequence reads: CASSQRDCGTEAFF. The DNA for the CDR3 is TGTGCCAGCTCCCAGCGGGACTGCGGAACTGAAGCTTTCTTT.

About this clone: One junction end does not reproduce the germline sequence, and a read error may be involved. The J gene is TRBJ1-2, the V gene TRBV6-5, with a possible D match to TRBD1 (5 bases). From germline, CDR1 is MNHEY and CDR2 SVGAGI. The CDR3 is 13 residues long. CDR3 region: CASSYSGPGSMQF. The CDR3 nucleotides read TGTGCCAGCAGTTACTCGGGACCGGGGTCCATGCAGTTC.

This clone was seen just once. This rearrangement joins TRBV27 to TRBJ1-5; D is unresolved. The CDR3 runs to 15 residues. The V end was cut by 3 bases, the J end by 3 bases, with 12 bases between. Germline CDR1 MNHEY, CDR2 SMNVEV (reference sequence). CDR3 loop: CASSLFAVNNQPQHF. The DNA of the CDR3 is TGTGCCAGCAGTTTGTTTGCGGTCAACAATCAGCCCCAGCATTTT.

The rearrangement uses TRBV5-1 and TRBJ2-1; TRBD2 matches at 11 bases. The germline V gene encodes CDR1 SGHRS and CDR2 YFSETQ. This CDR3 is built from 14 residues. Trimming at V came to 5 bases and at J to 5 bases, leaving 3 bases not matched to a gene. This CDR3 reads CASRTSGVNNEQFF. The CDR3, as DNA: TGCGCCAGCAGGACTAGCGGGGTGAACAATGAGCAGTTCTTC.

The chain links TRBV6-5 to TRBJ2-7; 9 positions agree with TRBD1. V lost 6 bases to trimming and J lost 3 bases; unmatched junction nucleotides: 6. This CDR3 contains 14 residues. Germline V gene lookup returns CDR1 MNHEY and CDR2 SVGAGI. CDR3 region: CASRRDRDLYEQYF. The CDR3 DNA is TGTGCCAGCAGGCGGGACAGGGACCTCTACGAGCAGTACTTC.

This chain connects TRBV27 to TRBJ2-7; 10 positions match TRBD2. CDR1 and CDR2 from the germline V gene are MNHEY and SMNVEV (reference sequence). CDR3 length equals 14 residues. V lost 2 bases and J lost 3; bases outside the gene matches: 1. CDR3 sequence reads: CASSLERGGYEQYF. CDR3 in DNA: TGTGCCAGCAGTTTAGAGCGGGGGGGCTACGAGCAGTACTTC.

The rearrangement uses TRBV30 and TRBJ2-3; D gene uncertain. This CDR3 contains 14 residues. Germline CDR1 GTSNPN, CDR2 SVGIG (reference sequence). V lost 0 bases to trimming and J lost 3 bases, with 10 bases between them. CDR3 nucleotide sequence: TGTGCCTGGAGTGTCGGTGGGTGGACAGATACGCAGTATTTT. It specifies CAWSVGGWTDTQYF.

The genes are TRBV28 and TRBJ2-7; no clear D gene. This CDR3 contains 12 residues. The V gene's germline CDR1 is MDHEN and CDR2 SYDVKM. V gave up 4 bases and J gave up 4 bases, with 8 bases separating them. CDR3: CASSSITYEQYF. The CDR3 DNA sequence: TGTGCCAGCAGTTCTATCACGTACGAGCAGTACTTC.

This clone was found once. CDR3 protein: CASSLDLGANQPQHF. For the CDR3, the DNA is TGTGCCAGCAGTTTAGATCTGGGGGCAAATCAGCCCCAGCATTTT. The V gene is TRBV28, the J gene TRBJ1-5, with D maybe TRBD1 (6 bases). CDR3 size: 15 residues. The V gene lost 2 bases and the J gene lost 4 bases, with 12 bases spanning the gap. Germline-derived CDR1 and CDR2 are MDHEN and SYDVKM.

The CDR3 sequence is CASSFNNEQFF. CDR3 sequence (DNA): TGTGCCAGCAGCTTTAACAATGAGCAGTTCTTC. This sequence joins TRBV11-2 and TRBJ2-1, with no clear D. CDR3 length: 11 residues. The germline CDR1 and CDR2 sequences are SGHAT and FQNNGV. Trimming removed 3 bases from V and 5 bases from J, with 2 bases in between.

The rearrangement uses TRBV19 and TRBJ1-1; 10 nucleotides agree with TRBD1. V dropped 5 bases and J dropped 4; count of bases not matched to a gene: 4. CDR3 size: 14 residues. Germline V gene data show CDR1 as LNHDA and CDR2 as SQIVND (reference sequence). For the CDR3, the DNA is TGTGCCAGTAGTCTGACAGGGGGCATCACTGAAGCTTTCTTT. Encoded protein: CASSLTGGITEAFF.

The chain links TRBV6-5 to TRBJ2-7; the D gene could be TRBD1 or TRBD2 (5 bases each). CDR1 and CDR2 (germline): MNHEY, SVGAGI. The CDR3 runs 13 residues. V shed 6 bases and J shed 3 bases, with 12 bases lying between them. CDR3 protein: CASRPRDGYEQYF. In DNA form, the CDR3 reads TGTGCCAGCAGACCCCGGGACGGCTACGAGCAGTACTTC.

On this clone itself: Other DNA sequences in the same sample also yield this CDR3. The rearrangement joins TRBV6-5 to TRBJ2-7; 10 bases agree with TRBD1. The CDR3 is 15 residues long. J gave up 4 bases and V 0 bases, and 3 bases lay outside the gene matches. From germline, CDR1 is MNHEY and CDR2 SVGAGI. The CDR3 coding sequence is TGTGCCAGCAGTTACTCGGGGACAGGGGATTACGAGCAGTACTTC. The encoded protein is CASSYSGTGDYEQYF.

This clone has just one count. CDR3 nucleotides: TGTGCCAGCAGGAGGGACCTCGGCTCCTACAATGAGCAGTTCTTC. Translation: CASRRDLGSYNEQFF. The rearrangement joins TRBV2 to TRBJ2-1; possibly TRBD1 or TRBD2 for D (5 bases each). CDR3 length: 15 residues. Trimming took 6 bases from V and 0 from J, leaving 12 bases between them. Germline V gives CDR1 SNHLY, CDR2 FYNNEI.